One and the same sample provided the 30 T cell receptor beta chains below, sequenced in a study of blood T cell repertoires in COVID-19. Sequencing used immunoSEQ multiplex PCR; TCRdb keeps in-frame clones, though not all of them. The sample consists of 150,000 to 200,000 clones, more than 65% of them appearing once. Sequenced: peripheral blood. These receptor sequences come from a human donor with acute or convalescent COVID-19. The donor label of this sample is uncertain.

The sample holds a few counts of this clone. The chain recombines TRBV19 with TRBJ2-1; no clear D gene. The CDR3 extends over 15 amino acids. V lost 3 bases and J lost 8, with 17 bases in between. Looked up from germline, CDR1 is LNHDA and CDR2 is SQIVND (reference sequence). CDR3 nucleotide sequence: TGTGCCAGTAGTATGGAGCGAGGTCGTGAGGATGAGCAGTTCTTC. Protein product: CASSMERGREDEQFF.

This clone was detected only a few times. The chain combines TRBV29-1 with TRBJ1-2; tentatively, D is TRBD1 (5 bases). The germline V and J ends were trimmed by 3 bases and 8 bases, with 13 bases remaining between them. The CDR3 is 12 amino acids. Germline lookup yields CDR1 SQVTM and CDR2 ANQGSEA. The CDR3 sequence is CSVEVGLLGYTF. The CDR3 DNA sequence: TGCAGCGTTGAGGTGGGGCTGCTAGGCTACACCTTC. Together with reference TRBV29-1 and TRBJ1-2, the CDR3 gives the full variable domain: SAVISQKPSRDICQRGTSLTIQCQVDSQVTMMFWYRQQPGQSLTLIATANQGSEATYESGFVIDKFPISRPNLTFSTLTVSNMSPEDSSIYLCSVEVGLLGYTFGSGTRLTVV.

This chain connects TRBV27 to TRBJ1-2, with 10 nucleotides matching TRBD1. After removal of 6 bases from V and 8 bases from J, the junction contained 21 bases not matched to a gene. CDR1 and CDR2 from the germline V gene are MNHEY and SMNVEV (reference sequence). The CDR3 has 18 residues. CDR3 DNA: TGTGCCAGCAGGCCTACTGGACAGGGGGGCTCCTCTGTGCGGGGCTACACCTTC. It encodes CASRPTGQGGSSVRGYTF.

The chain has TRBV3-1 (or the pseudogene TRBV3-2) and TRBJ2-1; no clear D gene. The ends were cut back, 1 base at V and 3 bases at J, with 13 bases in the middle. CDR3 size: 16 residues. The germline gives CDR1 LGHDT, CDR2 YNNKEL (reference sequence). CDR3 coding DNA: TGTGCCAGCAGCCAAGTTTCACTCTCGGGCTACAATGAGCAGTTCTTC. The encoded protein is CASSQVSLSGYNEQFF.

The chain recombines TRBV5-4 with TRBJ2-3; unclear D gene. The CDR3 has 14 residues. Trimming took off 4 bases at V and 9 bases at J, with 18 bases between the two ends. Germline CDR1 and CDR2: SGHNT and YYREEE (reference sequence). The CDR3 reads CASSLTLDASTQYF. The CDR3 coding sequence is TGTGCCAGCAGCCTGACGCTAGATGCCAGCACGCAGTATTTT. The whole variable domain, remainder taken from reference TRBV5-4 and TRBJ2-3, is ETGVTQSPTHLIKTRGQQVTLRCSSQSGHNTVSWYQQALGQGPQFIFQYYREEENGRGNFPPRFSGLQFPNYSSELNVNALELDDSALYLCASSLTLDASTQYFGPGTRLTVL.

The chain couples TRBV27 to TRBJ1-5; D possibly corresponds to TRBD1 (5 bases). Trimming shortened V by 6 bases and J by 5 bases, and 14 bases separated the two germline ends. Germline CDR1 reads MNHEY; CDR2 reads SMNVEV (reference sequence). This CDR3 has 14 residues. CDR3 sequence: CASSLKGWDQPQHF. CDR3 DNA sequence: TGTGCCAGCAGCCTTAAGGGGTGGGATCAGCCCCAGCATTTT.

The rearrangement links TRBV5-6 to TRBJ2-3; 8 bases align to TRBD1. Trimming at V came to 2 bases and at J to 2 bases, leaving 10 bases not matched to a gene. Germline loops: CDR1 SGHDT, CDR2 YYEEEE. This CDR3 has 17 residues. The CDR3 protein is CASSFGPRTGNTDTQYF. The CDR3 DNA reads TGTGCCAGCAGCTTCGGTCCAAGGACAGGGAACACAGATACGCAGTATTTT.

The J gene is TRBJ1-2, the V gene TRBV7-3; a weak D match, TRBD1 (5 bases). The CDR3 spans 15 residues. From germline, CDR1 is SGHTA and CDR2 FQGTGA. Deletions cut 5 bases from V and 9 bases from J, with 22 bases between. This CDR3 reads CASSPDSEAGERYTF. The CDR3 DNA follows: TGTGCCAGCAGCCCCGATTCGGAGGCGGGGGAACGCTACACCTTC. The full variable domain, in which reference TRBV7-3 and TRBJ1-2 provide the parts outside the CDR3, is GAGVSQTPSNKVTEKGKYVELRCDPISGHTALYWYRQSLGQGPEFLIYFQGTGAADDSGLPNDRFFAVRPEGSVSTLKIQRTERGDSAVYLCASSPDSEAGERYTFGSGTRLTVV.

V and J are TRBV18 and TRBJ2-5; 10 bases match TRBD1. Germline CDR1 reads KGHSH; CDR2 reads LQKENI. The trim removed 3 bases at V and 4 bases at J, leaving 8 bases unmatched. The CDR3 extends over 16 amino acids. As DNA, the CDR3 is TGTGCCAGCTCACCCTTTGGGACAGGGGACTTAGAGACCCAGTACTTC. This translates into CASSPFGTGDLETQYF.

Here the CDR3 reads CAGGAGGNTGELFF. The DNA for the CDR3 is TGTGCCGGAGGAGCGGGGGGGAACACCGGGGAGCTGTTTTTT. The genes are TRBV30 and TRBJ2-2; 9 positions match TRBD2. The CDR3 is made up of 14 amino acids. Germline V lookup: CDR1 GTSNPN, CDR2 SVGIG (reference sequence). The junction had 5 bases not matched to a gene; V was cut back by 8 bases and J by 1 base.

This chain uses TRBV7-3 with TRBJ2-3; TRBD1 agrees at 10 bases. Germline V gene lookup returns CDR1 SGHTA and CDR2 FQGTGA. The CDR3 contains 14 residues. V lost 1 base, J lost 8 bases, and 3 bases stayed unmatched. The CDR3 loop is CASSLRQGAGTQYF. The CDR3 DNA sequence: TGTGCCAGCAGCTTAAGACAGGGGGCTGGTACGCAGTATTTT.

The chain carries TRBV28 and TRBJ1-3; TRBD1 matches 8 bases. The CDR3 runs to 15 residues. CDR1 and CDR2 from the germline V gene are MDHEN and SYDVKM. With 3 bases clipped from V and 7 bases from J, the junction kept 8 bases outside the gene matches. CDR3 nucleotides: TGTGCCAGCAGTTTCCTACAGGGGGAGGTGAACACCATATATTTT. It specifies CASSFLQGEVNTIYF. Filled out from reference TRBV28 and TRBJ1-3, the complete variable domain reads DVKVTQSSRYLVKRTGEKVFLECVQDMDHENMFWYRQDPGLGLRLIYFSYDVKMKEKGDIPEGYSVSREKKERFSLILESASTNQTSMYLCASSFLQGEVNTIYFGEGSWLTVV.

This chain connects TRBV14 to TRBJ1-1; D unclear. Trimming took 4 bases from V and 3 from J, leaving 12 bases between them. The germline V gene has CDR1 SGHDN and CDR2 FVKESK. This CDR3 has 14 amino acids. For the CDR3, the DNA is TGTGCCAGCAGCCCCTCCGGCGGGCACACTGAAGCTTTCTTT. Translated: CASSPSGGHTEAFF. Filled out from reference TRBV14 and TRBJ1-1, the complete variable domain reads EAGVTQFPSHSVIEKGQTVTLRCDPISGHDNLYWYRRVMGKEIKFLLHFVKESKQDESGMPNNRFLAERTGGTYSTLKVQPAELEDSGVYFCASSPSGGHTEAFFGQGTRLTVV.

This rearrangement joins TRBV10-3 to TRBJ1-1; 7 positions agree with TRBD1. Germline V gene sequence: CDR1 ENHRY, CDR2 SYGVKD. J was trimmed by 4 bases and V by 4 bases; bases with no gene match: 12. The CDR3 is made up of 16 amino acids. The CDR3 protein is CAISVQGGTRSTEAFF. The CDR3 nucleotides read TGTGCCATCAGTGTTCAGGGGGGCACGAGGAGCACTGAAGCTTTCTTT.

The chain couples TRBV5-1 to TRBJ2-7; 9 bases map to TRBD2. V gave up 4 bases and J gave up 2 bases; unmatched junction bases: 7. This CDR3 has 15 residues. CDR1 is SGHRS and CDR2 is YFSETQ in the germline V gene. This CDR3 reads CASSATSGQTYEQYF. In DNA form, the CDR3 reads TGCGCCAGCAGCGCCACTAGCGGGCAGACCTACGAGCAGTACTTC.

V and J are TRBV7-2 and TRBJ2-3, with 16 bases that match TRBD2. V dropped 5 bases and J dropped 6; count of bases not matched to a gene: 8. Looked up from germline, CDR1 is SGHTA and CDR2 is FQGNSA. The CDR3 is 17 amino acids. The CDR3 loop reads CASSGGLAGGPRDTQYF. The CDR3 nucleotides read TGTGCCAGCAGCGGGGGACTAGCGGGAGGGCCTAGGGATACGCAGTATTTT.

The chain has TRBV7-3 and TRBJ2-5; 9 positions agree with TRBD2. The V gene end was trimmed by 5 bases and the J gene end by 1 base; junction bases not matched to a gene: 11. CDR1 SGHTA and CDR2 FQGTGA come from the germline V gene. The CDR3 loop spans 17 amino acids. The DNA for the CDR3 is TGTGCCAGCAGCCCAGGACGTAGCGGGGGATTCCAAGAGACCCAGTACTTC. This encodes CASSPGRSGGFQETQYF.

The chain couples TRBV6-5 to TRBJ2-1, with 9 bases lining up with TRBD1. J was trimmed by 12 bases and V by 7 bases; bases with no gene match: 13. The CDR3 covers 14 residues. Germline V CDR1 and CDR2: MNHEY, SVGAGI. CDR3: CASIGTGRGEGQFF. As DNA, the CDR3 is TGTGCCAGCATAGGGACAGGGAGGGGGGAAGGGCAGTTCTTC.

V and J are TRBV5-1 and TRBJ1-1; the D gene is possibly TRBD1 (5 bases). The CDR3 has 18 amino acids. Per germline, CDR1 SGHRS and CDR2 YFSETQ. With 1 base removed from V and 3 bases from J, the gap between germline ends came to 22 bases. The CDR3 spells CASSLSYSTEPLYTEAFF. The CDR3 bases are TGCGCCAGCAGCTTGAGTTATTCGACAGAACCGCTTTACACTGAAGCTTTCTTT.

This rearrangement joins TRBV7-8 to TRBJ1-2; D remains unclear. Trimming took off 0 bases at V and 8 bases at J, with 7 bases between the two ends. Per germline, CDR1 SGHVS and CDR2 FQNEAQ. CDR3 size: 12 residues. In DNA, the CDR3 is TGTGCCAGCAGCTTAGCGGAGGGAGGCTACACCTTC. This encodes CASSLAEGGYTF.

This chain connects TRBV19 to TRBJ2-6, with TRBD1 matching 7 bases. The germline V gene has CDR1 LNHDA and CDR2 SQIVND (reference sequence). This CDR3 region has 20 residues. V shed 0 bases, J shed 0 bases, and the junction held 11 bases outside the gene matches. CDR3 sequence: CASSIDLSSYRGSGANVLTF. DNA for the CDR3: TGTGCCAGTAGTATAGACCTTTCATCCTACAGGGGCTCTGGGGCCAACGTCCTGACTTTC.

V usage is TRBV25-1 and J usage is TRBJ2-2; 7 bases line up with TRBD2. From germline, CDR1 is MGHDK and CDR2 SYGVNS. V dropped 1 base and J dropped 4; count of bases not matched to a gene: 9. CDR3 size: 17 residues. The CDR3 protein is CASSESPHPGGTGELFF. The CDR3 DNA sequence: TGTGCCAGCAGTGAATCTCCCCACCCGGGAGGCACCGGGGAGCTGTTTTTT.

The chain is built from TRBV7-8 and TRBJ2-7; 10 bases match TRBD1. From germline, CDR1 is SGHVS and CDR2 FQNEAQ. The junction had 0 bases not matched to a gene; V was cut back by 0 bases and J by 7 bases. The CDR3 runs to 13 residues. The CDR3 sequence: CASSLAGQGEQYF. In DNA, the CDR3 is TGTGCCAGCAGCTTAGCGGGACAGGGGGAGCAGTACTTC.

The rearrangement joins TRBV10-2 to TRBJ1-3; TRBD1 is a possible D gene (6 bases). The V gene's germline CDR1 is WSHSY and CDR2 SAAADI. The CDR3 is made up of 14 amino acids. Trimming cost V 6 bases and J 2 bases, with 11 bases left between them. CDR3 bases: TGCGCCAGCAGCCTGGACAGTACTGGAAACACCATATATTTT. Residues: CASSLDSTGNTIYF.

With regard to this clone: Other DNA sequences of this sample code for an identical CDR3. The CDR3 reads CASSPGQGSSYEQYF. CDR3 nucleotide sequence: TGCGCCAGCAGCCCTGGACAGGGTAGCTCCTACGAGCAGTACTTC. The V and J genes are TRBV5-1 and TRBJ2-7; 8 bases are a match to TRBD1. The V gene end was trimmed by 4 bases and the J gene end by 0 bases; junction bases not matched to a gene: 6. Germline-derived CDR1 and CDR2 are SGHRS and YFSETQ. This CDR3 contains 15 residues.

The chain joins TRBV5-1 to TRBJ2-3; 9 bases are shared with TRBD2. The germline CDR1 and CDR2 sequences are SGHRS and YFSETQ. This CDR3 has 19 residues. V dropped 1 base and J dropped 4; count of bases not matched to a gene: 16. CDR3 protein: CASSLPSGAARVHADTQYF. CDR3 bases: TGCGCCAGCAGCTTGCCTAGCGGGGCCGCAAGAGTGCACGCAGATACGCAGTATTTT.

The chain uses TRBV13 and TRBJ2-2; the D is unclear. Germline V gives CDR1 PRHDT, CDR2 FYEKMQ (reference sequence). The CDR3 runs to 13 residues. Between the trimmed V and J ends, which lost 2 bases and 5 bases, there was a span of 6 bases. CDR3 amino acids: CASSLTGTGELFF. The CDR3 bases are TGTGCCAGCAGCTTAACCGGGACCGGGGAGCTGTTTTTT.

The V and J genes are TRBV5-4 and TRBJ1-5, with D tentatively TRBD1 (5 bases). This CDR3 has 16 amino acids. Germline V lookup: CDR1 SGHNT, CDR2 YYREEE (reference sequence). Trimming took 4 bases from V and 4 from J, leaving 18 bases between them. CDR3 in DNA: TGTGCCAGCAGCCGGGGCGGGGAATTGGGAAATCAGCCCCAGCATTTT. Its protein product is CASSRGGELGNQPQHF.

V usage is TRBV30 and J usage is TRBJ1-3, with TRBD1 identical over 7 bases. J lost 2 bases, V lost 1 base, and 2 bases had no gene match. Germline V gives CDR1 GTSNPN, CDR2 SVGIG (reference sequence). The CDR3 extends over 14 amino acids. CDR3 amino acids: CAWSAGQAGNTIYF. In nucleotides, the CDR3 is TGTGCCTGGAGTGCCGGACAGGCTGGAAACACCATATATTTT.

The CDR3 is CATSDSRTGGRTGELFF. DNA for the CDR3: TGTGCCACCAGTGACTCCCGGACAGGGGGAAGAACCGGGGAGCTGTTTTTT. The V gene is TRBV24-1, the J gene TRBJ2-2; 10 bases agree with TRBD1. Germline V CDR1 and CDR2: KGHDR, SFDVKD. The V gene end was trimmed by 4 bases and the J gene end by 5 bases; junction bases not matched to a gene: 9. This CDR3 has 17 amino acids.